The 23 T cell receptor beta chains below come from one sample, sequenced in a study of cytomegalovirus exposure and HLA in healthy donors. 60 Vbeta and 13 Jbeta primers were used in PCR. Sequencing used immunoSEQ multiplex PCR; TCRdb keeps in-frame clones, though not all of them. The data hold roughly 140,000 clones, with around three fifths observed a single time. The source material was PBMCs. The source of these receptors is a woman under 40 in good health and CMV-seropositive.

The chain links TRBV7-9 to TRBJ1-1; 8 bases fit TRBD1. This CDR3 region has 14 residues. V gave up 4 bases and J gave up 5 bases; unmatched junction bases: 6. CDR1 is SEHNR, CDR2 FQNEAQ, per germline (reference sequence). The CDR3 nucleotides read TGTGCCAGCAGCTCATCGACAGGGGAGACTGAAGCTTTCTTT. Translation gives CASSSSTGETEAFF.

The chain has TRBV7-9 and TRBJ2-3; D unresolved. The CDR3 spans 14 residues. V was trimmed by 5 bases and J by 4 bases, leaving 13 bases between them. Germline CDR1 SEHNR, CDR2 FQNEAQ (reference sequence). This chain's CDR3 is CASSHSREPDTQYF. The CDR3, as DNA: TGTGCCAGCAGCCACTCTAGAGAACCAGATACGCAGTATTTT. The full variable domain, completed using reference TRBV7-9 and TRBJ2-3, is DTGVSQNPRHKITKRGQNVTFRCDPISEHNRLYWYRQTLGQGPEFLTYFQNEAQLEKSRLLSDRFSAERPKGSFSTLEIQRTEQGDSAMYLCASSHSREPDTQYFGPGTRLTVL.

The rearrangement uses TRBV9 and TRBJ2-1; 10 positions match TRBD2. The CDR3 totals 16 residues. V lost 4 bases to trimming and J lost 6 bases; unmatched junction nucleotides: 10. The germline V gene has CDR1 SGDLS and CDR2 YYNGEE. The CDR3, as DNA: TGTGCCAGCAGCCCGAACCTAGCGGGAGCTCTCAATGAGCAGTTCTTC. This encodes CASSPNLAGALNEQFF. Combining the CDR3 with reference TRBV9 and TRBJ2-1 gives the whole variable domain DSGVTQTPKHLITATGQRVTLRCSPRSGDLSVYWYQQSLDQGLQFLIQYYNGEERAKGNILERFSAQQFPDLHSELNLSSLELGDSALYFCASSPNLAGALNEQFFGPGTRLTVL.

This clone was seen a few times. CDR3 in amino acids: CASSLKQGGMNTEAFF. CDR3 bases: TGTGCCAGCAGCTTAAAACAGGGTGGGATGAACACTGAAGCTTTCTTT. The rearrangement uses TRBV7-9 and TRBJ1-1, with a possible D match to TRBD1 (6 bases). Trimming took off 2 bases at V and 0 bases at J, with 13 bases between the two ends. The CDR3 totals 16 residues. Germline V gene lookup returns CDR1 SEHNR and CDR2 FQNEAQ (reference sequence).

This clone was counted only a few times. The V gene is TRBV18, the J gene TRBJ2-3, with 7 positions matching TRBD1. The CDR3 contains 16 residues. Germline V lookup: CDR1 KGHSH, CDR2 LQKENI. The V gene end was trimmed by 0 bases and the J gene end by 3 bases; junction bases not matched to a gene: 6. The CDR3 reads CASSPPTGAITDTQYF. CDR3 bases: TGTGCCAGCTCACCACCAACAGGGGCTATAACAGATACGCAGTATTTT.

V gene TRBV9 combines with J gene TRBJ2-1, with a possible D match to TRBD2 (6 bases). The germline V and J ends were trimmed by 5 bases and 5 bases, with 14 bases remaining between them. The CDR3 is 14 residues long. The germline gives CDR1 SGDLS, CDR2 YYNGEE. The chain's CDR3 is CASSEGLADNEQFF. CDR3 coding DNA: TGTGCCAGCAGTGAGGGTTTAGCGGACAATGAGCAGTTCTTC.

The sample holds a few counts of this clone. The chain links TRBV19 to TRBJ1-1; a weak D match, TRBD1 (5 bases). The V gene lost 3 bases and the J gene lost 11 bases, with 13 bases spanning the gap. This CDR3 spans 12 amino acids. Germline CDR1 and CDR2: LNHDA and SQIVND (reference sequence). The CDR3 is CASSIGGGTAFF. DNA for the CDR3: TGTGCCAGTAGTATCGGGGGAGGGACGGCTTTCTTT. Full variable domain (missing parts from reference TRBV19 and TRBJ1-1): DGGITQSPKYLFRKEGQNVTLSCEQNLNHDAMYWYRQDPGQGLRLIYYSQIVNDFQKGDIAEGYSVSREKKESFPLTVTSAQKNPTAFYLCASSIGGGTAFFGQGTRLTVV.

The chain joins TRBV7-9 to TRBJ1-2; D remains ambiguous. V was shortened by 6 bases and J by 2 bases, with 10 bases between the two germline ends. The CDR3 sequence is 13 residues long. The V gene's germline CDR1 is SEHNR and CDR2 FQNEAQ (reference sequence). This CDR3 reads CASRSGVNYGYTF. For the CDR3, the DNA is TGTGCCAGCAGATCTGGAGTGAACTATGGCTACACCTTC.

This clone was seen more than once but under ten times. This chain links TRBV6-4 with TRBJ2-3; D might be TRBD2 (7 bases). The germline CDR1 and CDR2 sequences are MRHNA and SNTAGT. CDR3 length: 13 residues. Trimming removed 2 bases from V and 9 bases from J, with 12 bases in between. CDR3 sequence reads: CASSDPWGGTQYF. CDR3 nucleotides: TGTGCCAGCAGTGACCCTTGGGGGGGCACGCAGTATTTT.

This clone has a handful of counts. The rearrangement joins TRBV2 to TRBJ1-1, with D hard to call. Germline V gene lookup returns CDR1 SNHLY and CDR2 FYNNEI. The ends were cut back, 5 bases at V and 5 bases at J, with 6 bases in the middle. The CDR3 is made up of 11 amino acids. CDR3 sequence: CASSSPTEAFF. CDR3 sequence (DNA): TGTGCCAGCAGTTCTCCGACTGAAGCTTTCTTT.

V gene TRBV19 combines with J gene TRBJ1-5, with D possibly matching TRBD1 (6 bases). V gave up 5 bases and J gave up 7 bases, with 12 bases separating them. The CDR3 is made up of 13 amino acids. Germline V gives CDR1 LNHDA, CDR2 SQIVND (reference sequence). The CDR3, as DNA: TGTGCCAGTAGTCTGGGGGCACGGCAGCCCCAGCATTTT. Translation gives CASSLGARQPQHF.

The chain links TRBV7-9 to TRBJ2-5; D remains ambiguous. This CDR3 is 12 amino acids long. V was trimmed by 5 bases and J by 5 bases, leaving 9 bases between them. CDR1 SEHNR and CDR2 FQNEAQ come from the germline V gene (reference sequence). CDR3 coding DNA: TGTGCCAGCAGCCTAATCCCGGAGACCCAGTACTTC. The encoded protein is CASSLIPETQYF.

The rearrangement joins TRBV7-2 to TRBJ2-7, with 9 positions matching TRBD1. This CDR3 region has 17 residues. Per the germline V gene, CDR1 is SGHTA and CDR2 is FQGNSA. V lost 1 base to trimming and J lost 5 bases; unmatched junction nucleotides: 12. CDR3 loop: CASSLGWAGTGNHEQYF. The CDR3 DNA is TGTGCCAGCAGCTTAGGGTGGGCGGGGACAGGGAATCACGAGCAGTACTTC.

V is TRBV5-1 and J is TRBJ2-7, with TRBD1 matching 12 bases. V trimming: 4 bases; J trimming: 7 bases; junction bases outside the gene matches: 9. This CDR3 is built from 15 residues. Germline CDR1 and CDR2: SGHRS and YFSETQ. The CDR3 region is CASSVPGQGASEQYF. CDR3 nucleotides: TGCGCCAGCAGCGTACCGGGACAGGGGGCGAGTGAGCAGTACTTC.

The chain links TRBV15 to TRBJ2-5, with D unresolved. CDR3 size: 13 residues. The V gene lost 5 bases and the J gene lost 4 bases, with 11 bases spanning the gap. From germline, CDR1 is LNHNV and CDR2 YYDKDF (reference sequence). The CDR3 nucleotides are TGTGCCACCAGCTCCCAGTTTGCAGAGACCCAGTACTTC. Its protein product is CATSSQFAETQYF. Using reference TRBV15 and TRBJ2-5 for the parts outside the CDR3, the full variable domain is DAMVIQNPRYQVTQFGKPVTLSCSQTLNHNVMYWYQQKSSQAPKLLFHYYDKDFNNEADTPDNFQSRRPNTSFCFLDIRSPGLGDTAMYLCATSSQFAETQYFGPGTRLLVL.

The chain couples TRBV6-1 to TRBJ2-5, with 8 bases fitting TRBD2. V lost 8 bases and J lost 5; bases outside the gene matches: 13. The CDR3 runs to 15 residues. CDR1 is MNHNS and CDR2 is SASEGT in the germline V gene. The CDR3 reads CASCRFGGAVETQYF. The CDR3 nucleotides are TGTGCCAGCTGTAGGTTCGGGGGGGCCGTCGAGACCCAGTACTTC.

The V call is TRBV28, the J call TRBJ2-1; D gene ambiguous. V lost 4 bases and J 0 bases, leaving 10 bases between the germline ends. Germline-derived CDR1 and CDR2 are MDHEN and SYDVKM. This CDR3 is built from 15 residues. The CDR3 region is CASSSGLGSYNEQFF. The CDR3 bases are TGTGCCAGCAGTTCCGGGTTAGGCTCCTACAATGAGCAGTTCTTC.

The CDR3 is CASSLRLAGRGEQYF. The CDR3 coding sequence is TGCGCCAGCAGCCTTCGACTCGCAGGTAGGGGCGAGCAGTACTTC. This chain uses TRBV4-1 with TRBJ2-7; D perhaps matches TRBD1 (5 bases). Trimming removed 4 bases at V and 6 bases at J, with 19 bases between. The CDR3 has 15 amino acids. Germline loops: CDR1 MGHRA, CDR2 YSYEKL.

This clone has just a few counts. This chain connects TRBV29-1 to TRBJ2-1; TRBD2 might be the D (5 bases). The germline gives CDR1 SQVTM, CDR2 ANQGSEA. The V gene lost 4 bases and the J gene lost 7 bases, with 14 bases spanning the gap. The CDR3 extends over 13 amino acids. For the CDR3, the DNA is TGCAGCGTTGCCCGGGAACACCCTAATGAGCAGTTCTTC. It encodes CSVAREHPNEQFF.

In DNA, the CDR3 is TGTGCCAGCAGAACCAATGGAGGGCTCTCCGAGCAGTACTTC. Residues: CASRTNGGLSEQYF. The gene calls are TRBV28 and TRBJ2-7, with TRBD2 as a possible D gene (6 bases). Germline values: CDR1 MDHEN, CDR2 SYDVKM. Trimming pared 6 bases from V and 6 bases from J, leaving 18 bases between. This CDR3 has 14 amino acids.

The chain uses TRBV6-5 and TRBJ1-1, with D perhaps TRBD1 (5 bases). CDR3 length: 14 residues. V was trimmed by 4 bases and J by 5 bases, leaving 14 bases between them. Germline CDR1 reads MNHEY; CDR2 reads SVGAGI. CDR3 amino acids: CASSFAGGATEAFF. DNA of the CDR3: TGTGCCAGCAGTTTCGCTGGAGGGGCGACTGAAGCTTTCTTT.

This clone has a handful of counts. V and J are TRBV11-2 and TRBJ1-2, with unresolved D. CDR3 length equals 8 residues. Trimming removed 4 bases from V and 14 bases from J, with 5 bases in between. Germline V gives CDR1 SGHAT, CDR2 FQNNGV. This CDR3 is CASSSRTF. CDR3 coding DNA: TGTGCCAGCAGCTCGAGGACCTTC.

The rearrangement joins TRBV19 to TRBJ2-7; TRBD1 matches at 10 bases. CDR3 length: 15 amino acids. In germline, CDR1 is LNHDA, CDR2 SQIVND (reference sequence). Trimming took 5 bases from V and 2 from J; bases not matched to a gene: 6. In DNA, the CDR3 is TGTGCCAGTAGTCAGGACAGGGGGTTTGCCTACGAGCAGTACTTC. This encodes CASSQDRGFAYEQYF.